The source of this T cell receptor beta chain is a study of T-cell reconstitution after alpha-beta-depleted transplantation in children (dated by TCRdb to about 2016). In terms of the full investigation: Using TCR repertoire profiling, the study followed T-cell immune reconstitution in a quantitative way in children after TCRalphabeta/CD19-depleted allogeneic hematopoietic cell transplantation. Overall study outcomes, separate from this receptor: Over subsequent months, a decline in hyperexpanded clone frequencies was noted, and after one year, T-cell counts and TCRbeta diversity were mostly ascribed to newly produced T cells. In some patients, the high TCRbeta diversity seen at day 60 was put down to recipient T cells and intrathymic progenitors that had survived conditioning. The apparently early recovery of alphabetaT-cell counts about two months after transplant reportedly depended on only several hundred rapidly expanded clones that came from non-depleted graft cells.

This clonotype came up a few times. Its antigen is not yet known. Qualities for individual bases were not recorded, and no much larger clone is one base off. The germline V gene encodes CDR1 DFQATT and CDR2 SNEGSKA (reference sequence). The CDR3 runs 16 amino acids, cysteine and phenylalanine included. Only CDR3 DNA is held: 48 bases, read in frame from base 1. A distance of 14 bases separates the germline ends of V and J, which lose 0 bases and 5 bases respectively. Library method: PCR. Instrument used: Illumina HiSeq 2500. Molecular barcoding was employed in the preparation of TCR libraries, with unique molecular identifiers being used to normalize TCRbeta repertoire quantification. In-frame beta chains were kept once TCRdb had trimmed the public reads at Q25 with fastp and called clones with MiXCR. Every distinct CDR3 protein forms one entry, paired with its most common genes and DNA. A total of some 150,000 distinct CDR3 sequences appear in this sample, 8.8% of them only once. Of the sample, 15% to 20% is held by the ten largest clones.

The meaning of the sample's treatment or condition label: allogeneic hematopoietic cell transplantation with graft depleted of TCRalphabeta T cells and CD19 B cells. The transplant recipients were children given TCRalphabeta/CD19-depleted allogeneic hematopoietic cell grafts. The rearrangement combines TRBV20-1 with TRBJ1-6; the D region possibly corresponds to TRBD1 (5 bases align). The starting material was PBMCs, mostly from graft donor cells, obtained 180 days after TCRalphabeta/CD19-depleted stem cell transplant. This TCR came from a female patient under 10 years old who had a stem cell transplant for congenital amegakaryocytic thrombocytopenia, so the T cells may come from the graft donor. The bases are TGCAGTGCTAGAGATCCCTCCGGGACCAATAATTCACCCCTCCACTTT. Translated, it reads CSARDPSGTNNSPLHF.